Below, 8 T cell receptor beta chains from the same sample are listed, as sequenced in a study of graft-versus-host responses after intestinal transplantation. These receptors' antigens are unknown. Sequencing used immunoSEQ multiplex PCR; TCRdb keeps in-frame clones, though not all of them. This repertoire shows under 90,000 clones, approximately 90% found once; its top ten account for 0.3% to 0.35%. The sample here was unstimulated CD4+ T cells sorted from spleen or lymph node cells, taken before transplant. The receptor set was obtained from a human donor who was the organ donor for an intestinal transplant.

This clone was seen a single time. The rearrangement joins TRBV12-5 to TRBJ2-2; 11 bases are a match to TRBD2. Losses at the gene ends were 1 base for V and 4 bases for J; bases not matched to a gene: 2. CDR3 size: 16 residues. Germline lookup yields CDR1 LGHNT and CDR2 FRNRAP. CDR3 sequence reads: CASGLGLAGTTGELFF. The CDR3 region has the DNA TGTGCTAGTGGTTTGGGACTAGCGGGGACCACCGGGGAGCTGTTTTTT.

This clone was counted a single time. This sequence joins TRBV9 and TRBJ2-5; 9 nucleotides line up with TRBD1. The J call may be incorrect, as the DNA end agrees better with TRBJ2-7. Germline V gene data show CDR1 as SGDLS and CDR2 as YYNGEE. The length of the CDR3 is 15 residues. CDR3 nucleotides: TGTGCCAGCAGCCCTCGACAGGGGGTCTCCTACGAGCAGTACTTC. Translating it yields CASSPRQGVSYEQYF.

The chain carries TRBV28 and TRBJ1-1, with D tentatively TRBD1 (5 bases). V lost 3 bases, J lost 7 bases, and 9 bases lay in between. The germline gives CDR1 MDHEN, CDR2 SYDVKM. This CDR3 spans 12 amino acids. This CDR3 reads CASSFGGFEAFF. For the CDR3, the DNA is TGTGCCAGCAGTTTCGGGGGGTTTGAAGCTTTCTTT.

The gene calls are TRBV5-1 and TRBJ2-1; TRBD1 matches 8 bases. Germline V gene sequence: CDR1 SGHRS, CDR2 YFSETQ. V lost 7 bases to trimming and J lost 7 bases; unmatched junction nucleotides: 10. CDR3 length: 14 amino acids. The CDR3, as DNA: TGCGCCAGCTCTAGACAGGGGCCTCCAAATGAGCAGTTCTTC. Protein product: CASSRQGPPNEQFF.

The V gene is TRBV10-3, the J gene TRBJ2-3; 10 nucleotides match TRBD2. V gave up 6 bases and J gave up 1 base; unmatched junction bases: 7. Germline CDR1 reads ENHRY; CDR2 reads SYGVKD. The length of the CDR3 is 16 residues. The CDR3 nucleotides are TGTGCCATCAGGAGAACCGGGACTAGCGGCACAGATACGCAGTATTTT. Translating it yields CAIRRTGTSGTDTQYF.

This clone has only one observation. This sequence joins TRBV7-3 and TRBJ2-1; TRBD1 agrees at 8 bases. The CDR3 loop spans 15 amino acids. Germline trimming cut 3 bases from V and 4 bases from J; bases unmatched to any gene: 5. CDR1 is SGHTA, CDR2 FQGTGA, per germline. CDR3 sequence: CASSFWTGKYNEQFF. CDR3 nucleotides: TGTGCCAGCAGCTTTTGGACAGGGAAATACAATGAGCAGTTCTTC.

The chain links TRBV15 to TRBJ1-1; D is unclear. V dropped 6 bases and J dropped 2 bases, with 16 bases sitting between them. Germline V gives CDR1 LNHNV, CDR2 YYDKDF (reference sequence). This CDR3 spans 15 amino acids. Here the CDR3 reads CATRGAFQLNTEAFF. The CDR3 nucleotides are TGTGCCACCAGGGGAGCGTTCCAGCTTAACACTGAAGCTTTCTTT.

V and J are TRBV10-3 and TRBJ2-1; 10 bases line up with TRBD1. This CDR3 comprises 14 residues. CDR1 and CDR2 from the germline V gene are ENHRY and SYGVKD. The V gene end was trimmed by 8 bases and the J gene end by 8 bases; junction bases not matched to a gene: 9. CDR3 loop: CAISFGQGGDEQFF. The CDR3 bases are TGTGCCATCTCCTTCGGACAGGGGGGCGATGAGCAGTTCTTC.